The following is a T cell receptor (beta chain) sequence with its context. Antigen specificity is unknown. This sample stems from a study of cytomegalovirus exposure and HLA in healthy donors. Study as a whole: Unique TCRs numbering some 80 million, obtained from HLA-typed donors, made up an early data release.

The ends lost 5 bases at V and 3 bases at J; junction bases unmatched: 2. Germline assignment: CDR1 WNHNN and CDR2 SYGVQD (reference sequence). The CDR3 covers 13 residues. General study points: Among the sequence variants, a highly shared cluster was likely an artifact of sequencing. TCR beta sequences reportedly predicted most subjects' HLA-A and HLA-B alleles accurately. In a later analysis, donors in an Asian-associated ancestry cluster reportedly had fewer N-insertions in productive TCRs than the cohort mean.

PCR primers comprised 60 Vbeta and 13 Jbeta primers. Method: immunoSEQ multiplex PCR; TCRdb's copy keeps in-frame clones and lacks some. Among about 160,000 clones, 80% were seen once, and the ten largest hold around 9.8%. The V gene is TRBV10-1, the J gene TRBJ2-7; TRBD1 matches 9 bases. The source material was PBMCs. The sequence derives from a man aged 18 to 29 in good health and CMV-seropositive. In DNA form, the CDR3 reads TGCGCCAGCAGTAGGGGACAGGGCTACGAGCAGTACTTC. Translating it yields CASSRGQGYEQYF.